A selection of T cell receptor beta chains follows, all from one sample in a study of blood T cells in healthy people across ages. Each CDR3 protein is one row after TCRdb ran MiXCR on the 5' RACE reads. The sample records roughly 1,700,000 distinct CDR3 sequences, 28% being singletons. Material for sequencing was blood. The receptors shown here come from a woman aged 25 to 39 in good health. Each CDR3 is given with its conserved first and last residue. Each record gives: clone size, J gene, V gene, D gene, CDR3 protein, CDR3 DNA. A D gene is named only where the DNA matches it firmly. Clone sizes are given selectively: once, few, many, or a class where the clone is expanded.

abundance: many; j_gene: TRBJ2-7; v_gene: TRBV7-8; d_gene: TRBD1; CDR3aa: CASSSGTVIFEQYF; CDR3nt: TGTGCCAGCAGTTCCGGGACAGTGATTTTCGAGCAGTACTTC
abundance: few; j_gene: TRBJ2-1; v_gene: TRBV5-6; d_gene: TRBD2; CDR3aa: CASSSVTSLAGGDEQFF; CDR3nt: TGTGCCAGCAGCTCCGTAACAAGCCTAGCGGGAGGTGATGAGCAGTTCTTC
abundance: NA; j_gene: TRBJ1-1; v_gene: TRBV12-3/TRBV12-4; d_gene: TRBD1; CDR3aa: CASRKDRVEGNTEAFF; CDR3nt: TGTGCCAGCAGGAAAGACAGGGTTGAGGGAAACACTGAAGCTTTCTTT
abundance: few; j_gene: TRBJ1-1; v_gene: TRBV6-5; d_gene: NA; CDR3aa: CASSYEGYTEAFF; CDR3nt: TGTGCCAGCAGTTACGAGGGGTACACTGAAGCTTTCTTT
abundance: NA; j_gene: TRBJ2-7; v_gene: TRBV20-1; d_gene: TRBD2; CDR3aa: CSAQLAGGGEQYF; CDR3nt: TGCAGTGCACAACTAGCGGGAGGAGGCGAGCAGTACTTC
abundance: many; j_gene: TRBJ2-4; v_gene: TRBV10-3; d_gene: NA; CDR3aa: CAISERSGGENIQYF; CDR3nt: TGTGCCATCAGTGAGAGGTCCGGTGGGGAAAACATTCAGTACTTC
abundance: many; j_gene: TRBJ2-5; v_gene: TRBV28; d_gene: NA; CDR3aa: CAISPGAQETQYF; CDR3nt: TGTGCCATCTCCCCGGGGGCCCAAGAGACCCAGTACTTC
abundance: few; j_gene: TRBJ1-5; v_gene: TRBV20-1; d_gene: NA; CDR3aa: CSARLPQGNQPQHF; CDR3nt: TGCAGTGCTAGACTTCCACAGGGTAATCAGCCCCAGCATTTT
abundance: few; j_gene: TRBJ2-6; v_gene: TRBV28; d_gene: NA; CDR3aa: CASSEGAGGNSGANVLTF; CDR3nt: TGTGCTAGCAGTGAGGGGGCTGGGGGGAACTCTGGGGCCAACGTCCTGACTTTC
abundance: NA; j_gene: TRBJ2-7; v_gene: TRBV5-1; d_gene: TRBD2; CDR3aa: CASSPGTSGREQYF; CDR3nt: TGCGCCAGCAGTCCCGGGACTAGCGGGAGGGAGCAGTACTTC
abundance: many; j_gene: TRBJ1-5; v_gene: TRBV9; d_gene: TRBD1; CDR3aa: CASSPDRGNQPQHF; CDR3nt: TGTGCCAGCAGCCCGGACAGGGGAAATCAGCCCCAGCATTTT
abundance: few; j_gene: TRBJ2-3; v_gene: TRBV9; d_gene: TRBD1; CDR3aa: CASSYGTGGLTDTQYF; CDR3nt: TGTGCCAGCAGTTATGGGACAGGGGGCCTCACAGATACGCAGTATTTT
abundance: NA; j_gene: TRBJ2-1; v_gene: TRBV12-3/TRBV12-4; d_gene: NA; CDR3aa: CASSSSGEGLNEQFF; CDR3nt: TGTGCCAGCAGTTCTTCAGGGGAGGGACTCAATGAGCAGTTCTTC
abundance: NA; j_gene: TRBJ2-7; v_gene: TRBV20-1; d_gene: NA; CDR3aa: CSATGDHSYEQYF; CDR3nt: TGCAGTGCTACGGGCGACCACTCCTACGAGCAGTACTTC
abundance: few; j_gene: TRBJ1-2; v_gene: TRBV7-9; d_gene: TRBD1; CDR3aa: CASSFATGGGYTF; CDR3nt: TGTGCCAGCAGCTTCGCCACAGGGGGCGGCTACACCTTC
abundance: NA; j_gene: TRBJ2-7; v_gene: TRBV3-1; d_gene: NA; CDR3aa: CASSQERPRLHHEQYF; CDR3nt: TGTGCCAGCAGCCAAGAAAGGCCGAGACTCCACCATGAGCAGTACTTC
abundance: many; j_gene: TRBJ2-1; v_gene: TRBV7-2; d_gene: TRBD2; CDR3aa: CASSSGGRGQFF; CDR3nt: TGTGCCAGCAGCTCGGGAGGCCGAGGGCAGTTCTTC
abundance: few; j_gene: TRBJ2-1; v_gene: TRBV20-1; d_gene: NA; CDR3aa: CSARGGSGDWEGHNEQFF; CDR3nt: TGCAGTGCTAGAGGCGGTAGCGGCGATTGGGAAGGTCACAATGAGCAGTTCTTC
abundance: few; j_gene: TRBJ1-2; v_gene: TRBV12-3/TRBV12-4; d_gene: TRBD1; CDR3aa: CASSLTLDRGQGYTF; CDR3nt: TGTGCCAGCAGTTTAACCCTGGACAGGGGCCAAGGCTACACCTTC
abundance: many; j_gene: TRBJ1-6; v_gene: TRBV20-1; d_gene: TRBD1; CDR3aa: CSAKRTGVSPLHF; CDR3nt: TGCAGTGCCAAGAGGACAGGGGTGTCACCCCTCCACTTT
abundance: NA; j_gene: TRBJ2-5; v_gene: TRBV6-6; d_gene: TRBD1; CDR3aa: CASSYSTGWETQYF; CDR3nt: TGTGCCAGCAGTTACTCGACAGGGTGGGAGACCCAGTACTTC
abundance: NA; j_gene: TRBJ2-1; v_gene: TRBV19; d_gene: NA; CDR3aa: CASSIQGEIVYNEQFF; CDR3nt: TGTGCCAGTAGTATACAGGGTGAAATTGTGTACAATGAGCAGTTCTTC
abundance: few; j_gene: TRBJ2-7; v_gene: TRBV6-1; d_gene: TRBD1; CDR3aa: CASSDQGAGYEQYF; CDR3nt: TGTGCCAGCAGTGACCAGGGGGCAGGCTACGAGCAGTACTTC
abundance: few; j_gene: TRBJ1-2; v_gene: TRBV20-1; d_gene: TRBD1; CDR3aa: CSARELDRGHGYTF; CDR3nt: TGCAGTGCTAGAGAACTGGACAGGGGGCACGGCTACACCTTC
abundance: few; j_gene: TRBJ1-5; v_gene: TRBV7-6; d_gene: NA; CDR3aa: CASSLVDSSNQPQHF; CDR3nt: TGTGCCAGCAGCTTAGTTGACAGTAGCAATCAGCCCCAGCATTTT
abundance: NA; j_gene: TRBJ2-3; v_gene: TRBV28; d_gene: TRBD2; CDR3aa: CASSILAGNTDTQYF; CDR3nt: TGTGCCAGCAGCATACTAGCGGGGAACACAGATACGCAGTATTTT
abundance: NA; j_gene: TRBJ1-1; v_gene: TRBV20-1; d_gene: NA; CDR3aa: CSARGHQNTEAFF; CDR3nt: TGCAGTGCTAGAGGACACCAGAACACTGAAGCTTTCTTT
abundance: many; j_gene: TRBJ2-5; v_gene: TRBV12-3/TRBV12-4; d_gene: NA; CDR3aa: CASTLWGQETQYF; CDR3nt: TGTGCCAGCACATTATGGGGGCAAGAGACCCAGTACTTC
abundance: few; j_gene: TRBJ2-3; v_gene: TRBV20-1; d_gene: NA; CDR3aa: CSASGQGSLITDTQYF; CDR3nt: TGCAGTGCTAGCGGGCAGGGGAGCCTAATCACAGATACGCAGTATTTT
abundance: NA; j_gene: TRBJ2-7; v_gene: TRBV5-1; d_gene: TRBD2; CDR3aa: CASRLLAGGNYEQYF; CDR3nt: TGCGCCAGCCGCCTACTAGCGGGAGGGAACTACGAGCAGTACTTC
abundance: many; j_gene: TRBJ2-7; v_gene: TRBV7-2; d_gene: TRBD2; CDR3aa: CASSLRLGREYEQYF; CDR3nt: TGTGCCAGCAGCTTACGGCTGGGGCGGGAGTACGAGCAGTACTTC
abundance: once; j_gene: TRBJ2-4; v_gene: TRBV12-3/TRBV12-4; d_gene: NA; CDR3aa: CASSLRTGPYNEQYF; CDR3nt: TGTGCCAGCAGTTTACGGACCGGACCCTACAATGAGCAGTACTTC
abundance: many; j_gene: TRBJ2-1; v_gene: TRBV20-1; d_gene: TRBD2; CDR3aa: CSAQTSGRGSEQFF; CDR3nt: TGCAGTGCGCAGACTAGCGGGAGAGGGAGCGAGCAGTTCTTC
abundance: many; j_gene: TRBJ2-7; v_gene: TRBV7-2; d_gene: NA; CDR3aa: CASSLAYDSYEQYF; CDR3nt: TGTGCCAGCAGCTTAGCCTACGACTCCTACGAGCAGTACTTC
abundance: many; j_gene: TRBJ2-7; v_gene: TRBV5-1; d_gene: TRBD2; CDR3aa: CASSLVGEGYEQYF; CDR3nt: TGCGCCAGCAGCTTGGTCGGGGAGGGCTACGAGCAGTACTTC
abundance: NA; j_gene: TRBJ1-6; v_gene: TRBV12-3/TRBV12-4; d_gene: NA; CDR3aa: CASSFRAEDSPLHF; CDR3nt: TGTGCCAGCAGTTTTAGGGCGGAGGATTCACCCCTCCACTTT
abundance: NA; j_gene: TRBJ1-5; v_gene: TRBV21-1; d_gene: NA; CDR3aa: CASSRKDRGGQPQHF; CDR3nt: TGTGCCAGCAGCAGGAAGGACAGGGGAGGTCAGCCCCAGCATTTT
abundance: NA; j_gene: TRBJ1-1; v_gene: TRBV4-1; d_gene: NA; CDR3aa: CASSQAESMNTEAFF; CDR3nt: TGCGCCAGCAGCCAAGCTGAGTCGATGAACACTGAAGCTTTCTTT
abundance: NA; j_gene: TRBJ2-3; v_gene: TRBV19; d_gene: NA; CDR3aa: CASSTQTQGGGDTQYF; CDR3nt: TGTGCCAGTAGCACACAAACCCAGGGAGGAGGAGATACGCAGTATTTT
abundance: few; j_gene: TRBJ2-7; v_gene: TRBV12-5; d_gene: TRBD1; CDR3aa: CASAFQGAYEQYF; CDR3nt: TGTGCTAGTGCCTTCCAGGGGGCCTACGAGCAGTACTTC
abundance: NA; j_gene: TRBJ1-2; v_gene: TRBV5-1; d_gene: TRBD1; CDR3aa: CASSLAEDRTNYGYTF; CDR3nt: TGCGCCAGCAGCTTGGCCGAGGACAGGACTAACTATGGCTACACCTTC
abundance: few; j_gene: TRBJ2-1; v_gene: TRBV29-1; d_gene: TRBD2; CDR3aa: CSGTVRAGQQFF; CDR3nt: TGCAGCGGCACGGTAAGAGCGGGACAGCAGTTCTTC
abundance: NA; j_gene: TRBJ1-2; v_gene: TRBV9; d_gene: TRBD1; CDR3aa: CASSPQGGGSNYGYTF; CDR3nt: TGTGCCAGCAGCCCCCAGGGGGGGGGCAGTAACTATGGCTACACCTTC
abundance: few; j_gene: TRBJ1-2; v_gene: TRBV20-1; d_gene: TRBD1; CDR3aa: CSAGTGGGYGYTF; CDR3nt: TGCAGTGCTGGGACAGGGGGCGGCTATGGCTACACCTTC
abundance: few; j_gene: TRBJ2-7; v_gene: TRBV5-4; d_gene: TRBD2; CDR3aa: CASSHRTSGSREQYF; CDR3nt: TGTGCCAGCAGCCATCGGACTAGCGGGAGTCGAGAGCAGTACTTC